Presented here are 11 T cell receptor beta chains from one specimen sequenced in a study of shared clonotypes between healthy human individuals. The assay was immunoSEQ multiplex PCR, and TCRdb's table has in-frame clones only and misses some. This table has 600,000 or so clones, approximately 96% appearing once. Cells designated naive CD8 were CD45RO-negative and were positively selected for CCR7, with terminally differentiated effector memory CD45RA+ cells excluded. Sequencing was carried out using naive CD8+ T cells sorted from blood. These TCRs come from a young woman in good health.

The rearrangement joins TRBV30 to TRBJ1-1; D unresolved. The CDR3 totals 13 residues. V lost 2 bases to trimming and J lost 5 bases, with 12 bases between them. Germline assignment: CDR1 GTSNPN and CDR2 SVGIG (reference sequence). The CDR3 protein is CAWSTSTGTEAFF. The CDR3 DNA sequence: TGTGCCTGGAGTACGTCGACGGGGACTGAAGCTTTCTTT.

As to this clone: The sample contains more than one DNA sequence encoding this CDR3. V and J are TRBV27 and TRBJ1-5, with a tentative D call TRBD1 (5 bases). The germline V gene has CDR1 MNHEY and CDR2 SMNVEV (reference sequence). V was pared by 2 bases and J by 5 bases, with 7 bases between. This CDR3 has 13 residues. The CDR3 loop reads CASSLGGYQPQHF. CDR3 DNA sequence: TGTGCCAGCAGTTTAGGGGGTTATCAGCCCCAGCATTTT.

This chain connects TRBV5-6 to TRBJ2-2; no definite D call. Germline values: CDR1 SGHDT, CDR2 YYEEEE. The CDR3 totals 14 residues. Trimming took 0 bases from V and 3 from J, leaving 6 bases between them. As DNA, the CDR3 is TGTGCCAGCAGCTTGGATGTGTACACCGGGGAGCTGTTTTTT. The encoded protein is CASSLDVYTGELFF.

V is TRBV29-1 and J is TRBJ1-2, with 9 bases identical to TRBD1. CDR1 and CDR2 (germline): SQVTM, ANQGSEA. V trimming: 1 base; J trimming: 5 bases; junction bases outside the gene matches: 2. The CDR3 has 13 residues. The DNA of the CDR3 is TGCAGCGTTGAAGTCGGACAGGGGTATGGCTACACCTTC. It yields the protein CSVEVGQGYGYTF.

The V call is TRBV9, the J call TRBJ1-1, with TRBD1 identical over 9 bases. V lost 3 bases to trimming and J lost 6 bases; unmatched junction nucleotides: 15. Germline V gives CDR1 SGDLS, CDR2 YYNGEE. The CDR3 extends over 17 amino acids. CDR3 region: CASSAPHGQGWSPEAFF. The CDR3 DNA reads TGTGCCAGCAGCGCACCCCATGGACAGGGGTGGTCCCCTGAAGCTTTCTTT.

This clone occurred once. In the same sample, other DNA sequences code for this CDR3. This rearrangement joins TRBV4-1 to TRBJ2-7; TRBD1 matches 9 bases. Losses at the gene ends were 0 bases for V and 0 bases for J; bases not matched to a gene: 3. The CDR3 is 16 amino acids. The germline gives CDR1 MGHRA, CDR2 YSYEKL. The CDR3 DNA reads TGCGCCAGCAGCCAAGATGGGACAGGGAGCTCCTACGAGCAGTACTTC. Encoded protein: CASSQDGTGSSYEQYF.

The V gene is TRBV4-1, the J gene TRBJ1-4, with D tentatively TRBD1 (5 bases). Per germline, CDR1 MGHRA and CDR2 YSYEKL. The CDR3 length is 15 residues. V lost 2 bases to trimming and J lost 6 bases, with 13 bases between them. CDR3 residues: CASSQLRDLDEKLFF. The CDR3 DNA is TGCGCCAGCAGCCAACTCAGGGATTTAGATGAAAAACTGTTTTTT.

This sequence joins TRBV5-4 and TRBJ1-1; D remains unclear. V lost 0 bases to trimming and J lost 4 bases, with 10 bases between them. The CDR3 contains 14 residues. Germline loops: CDR1 SGHNT, CDR2 YYREEE (reference sequence). CDR3 sequence: CASSLGSFFTEAFF. The CDR3 region has the DNA TGTGCCAGCAGCTTGGGGTCTTTTTTCACTGAAGCTTTCTTT.

The chain is built from TRBV5-4 and TRBJ2-7; D is unclear. From germline, CDR1 is SGHNT and CDR2 YYREEE (reference sequence). Trimming cost V 0 bases and J 2 bases, with 6 bases left between them. The CDR3 extends over 13 amino acids. In DNA form, the CDR3 reads TGTGCCAGCAGCTTGGGCAGGCCCTACGAGCAGTACTTC. As protein: CASSLGRPYEQYF.

The chain couples TRBV20-1 to TRBJ2-1; tentatively, D is TRBD1 (6 bases). The CDR3 has 11 amino acids. The V end lost 8 bases, the J end lost 8 bases, and 13 bases lay between the germline ends. Germline V lookup: CDR1 DFQATT, CDR2 SNEGSKA (reference sequence). Here the CDR3 reads CSFPRGYEQFF. In DNA form, the CDR3 reads TGCAGTTTTCCCAGGGGCTATGAGCAGTTCTTC.

V is TRBV19 and J is TRBJ1-5; D ambiguous. There are 15 residues in the CDR3. V was cut by 3 bases and J by 1 base, with 10 bases left in between. Germline CDR1 and CDR2: LNHDA and SQIVND (reference sequence). DNA of the CDR3: TGTGCCAGTAGTATTATGGACGGAAGCAATCAGCCCCAGCATTTT. It yields the protein CASSIMDGSNQPQHF.